This TCR beta chain was observed in a study of shared clonotypes between healthy human individuals. For the study at large: Three CD4 naive, three CD4 memory, two CD8 naive and one CD8 memory plate were used per donor. Points from the study as a whole: It was the non-shared clonotypes that had lower generation probabilities than clonotypes shared by all four donors. Sorted-subset sequencing, rarefaction showed, was incomplete despite large depth.

Naive CD8 cells lacked CD45RO and underwent positive selection for CCR7, leaving out terminally differentiated effector memory CD45RA+ cells. The protocol was immunoSEQ multiplex PCR, while the TCRdb copy is restricted to in-frame clones and leaves out a portion. This sample has about 2.1 million clones; over 85% occur once, and the top ten carry around 1.7%. The germline gives CDR1 SGDLS, CDR2 YYNGEE. This CDR3 is built from 15 residues. The V and J ends lost 3 bases and 4 bases, in that order; junction bases with no gene match: 6. As concerns this clone: Its antigen is unknown.

Sample: naive CD8+ T cells from PBMCs. The origin of this receptor is a man aged 18 to 35 in good health. Some clones in this sample may be carry-over from other donors' samples. The chain recombines TRBV9 with TRBJ2-3, with 9 bases aligning to TRBD2. CDR3 loop: CASSASTSGSDTQYF. CDR3 sequence (DNA): TGTGCCAGCAGCGCCTCGACTAGCGGATCAGATACGCAGTATTTT.